This T cell receptor beta chain was sequenced in a study of metastatic and nonmetastatic thyroid tumors. About the research overall: Blood and tumor or nodule tissue repertoires from malignant and benign thyroid patients were compared.

TCRdb reprocessed the PCR reads using MiXCR. This sample has about 20,000 clones; approximately 22% occur once, and the top ten carry 8.5% to 12%. The CDR3 is 14 amino acids. Germline lookup yields CDR1 MDHEN and CDR2 SYDVKM. On this clone: Germline is not matched at one junction end, which may reflect a read error.

Among the patients, none had received any treatment before thyroid surgery. Material for sequencing was tumor tissue. This chain uses TRBV28 with TRBJ2-2; TRBD1 matches 7 bases. The TCR was taken from a male donor with papillary thyroid cancer or a benign thyroid nodule (not recorded which). Some clones in this sample may be carry-over from other donors' samples. CDR3 nucleotide sequence: TGTGCCAGCAGTTTAATACAGGGGCACGGGGAGCTGGTTTTT. It encodes CASSLIQGHGELVF. Based on the CDR3 plus reference TRBV28 and TRBJ2-2, the full variable domain is DVKVTQSSRYLVKRTGEKVFLECVQDMDHENMFWYRQDPGLGLRLIYFSYDVKMKEKGDIPEGYSVSREKKERFSLILESASTNQTSMYLCASSLIQGHGELVFGEGSRLTVL.